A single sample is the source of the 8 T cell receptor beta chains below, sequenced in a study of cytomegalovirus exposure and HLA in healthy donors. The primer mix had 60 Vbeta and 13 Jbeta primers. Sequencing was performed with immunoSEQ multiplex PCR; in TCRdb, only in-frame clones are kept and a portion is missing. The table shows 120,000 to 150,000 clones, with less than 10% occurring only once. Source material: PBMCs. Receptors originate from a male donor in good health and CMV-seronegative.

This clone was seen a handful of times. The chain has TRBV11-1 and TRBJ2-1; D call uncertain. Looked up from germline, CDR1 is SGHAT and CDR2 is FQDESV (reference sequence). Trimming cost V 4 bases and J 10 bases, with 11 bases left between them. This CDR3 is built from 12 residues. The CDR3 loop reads CASSSEPEEQFF. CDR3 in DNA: TGTGCCAGCAGCTCTGAGCCCGAGGAGCAGTTCTTC.

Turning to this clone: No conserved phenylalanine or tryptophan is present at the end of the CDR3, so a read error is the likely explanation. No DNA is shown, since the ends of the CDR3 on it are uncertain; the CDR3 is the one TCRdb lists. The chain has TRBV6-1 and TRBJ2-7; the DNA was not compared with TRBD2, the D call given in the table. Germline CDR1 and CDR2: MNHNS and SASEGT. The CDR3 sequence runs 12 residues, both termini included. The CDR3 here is CASSESWAGSGL.

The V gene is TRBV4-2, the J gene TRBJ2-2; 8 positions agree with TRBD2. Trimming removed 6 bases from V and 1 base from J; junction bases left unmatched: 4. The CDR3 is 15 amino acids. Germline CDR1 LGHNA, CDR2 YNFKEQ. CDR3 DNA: TGTGCCAGCAGACTGGGACTAGTGAACACCGGGGAGCTGTTTTTT. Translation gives CASRLGLVNTGELFF.

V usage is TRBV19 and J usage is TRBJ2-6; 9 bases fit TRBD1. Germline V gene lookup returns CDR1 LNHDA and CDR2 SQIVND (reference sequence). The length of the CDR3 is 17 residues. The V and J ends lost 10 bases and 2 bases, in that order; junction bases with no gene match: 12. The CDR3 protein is CAMNRDRVSPGANVLTF. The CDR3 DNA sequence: TGTGCCATGAATAGGGACAGGGTTAGTCCTGGGGCCAACGTCCTGACTTTC.

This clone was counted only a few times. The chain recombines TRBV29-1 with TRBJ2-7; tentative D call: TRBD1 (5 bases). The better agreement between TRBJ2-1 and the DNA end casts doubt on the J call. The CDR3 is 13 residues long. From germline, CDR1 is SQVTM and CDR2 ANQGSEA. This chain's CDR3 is CSATGIGPYEQFF. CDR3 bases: TGCAGCGCTACAGGTATTGGGCCCTACGAGCAGTTCTTC.

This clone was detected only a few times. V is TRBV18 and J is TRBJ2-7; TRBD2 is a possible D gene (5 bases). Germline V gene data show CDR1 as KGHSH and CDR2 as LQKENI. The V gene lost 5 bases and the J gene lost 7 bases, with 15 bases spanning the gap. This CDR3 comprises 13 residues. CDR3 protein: CASSFRGSGEQYF. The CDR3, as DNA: TGTGCCAGCTCATTCCGAGGGTCGGGAGAGCAGTACTTC.

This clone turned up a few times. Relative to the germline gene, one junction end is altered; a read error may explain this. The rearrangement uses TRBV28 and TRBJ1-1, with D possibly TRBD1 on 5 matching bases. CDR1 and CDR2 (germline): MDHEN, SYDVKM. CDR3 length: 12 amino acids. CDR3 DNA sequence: TGTGCCAGCAGCTTATTAGCAGGGTCGTCTTTCTTT. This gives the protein CASSLLAGSSFF.

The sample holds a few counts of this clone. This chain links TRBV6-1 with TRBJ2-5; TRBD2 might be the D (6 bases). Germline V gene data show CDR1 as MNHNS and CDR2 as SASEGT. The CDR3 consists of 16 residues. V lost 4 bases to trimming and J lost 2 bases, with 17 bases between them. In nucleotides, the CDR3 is TGTGCCAGCAGTGCCGTCCGACGGGCGGGACAAGAGACCCAGTACTTC. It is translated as CASSAVRRAGQETQYF.